A single TCR beta chain is shown here with its context. The data derive from a study of blood T cell repertoires in COVID-19. The wider study: The United States, Italy and Spain were the sources of the acute and convalescent COVID-19 samples.

Sequencing used immunoSEQ multiplex PCR; TCRdb keeps in-frame clones, though not all of them. This sample has approximately 170,000 clones, with more than 65% found just once. Unmatched junction bases numbered 12, after V lost 4 bases and J lost 2 bases. The germline gives CDR1 KGHSH, CDR2 LQKENI. The length of the CDR3 is 17 residues. The rearrangement links TRBV18 to TRBJ2-3; 7 bases map to TRBD1. The sequencing sample was made of peripheral blood. This receptor was taken from a woman of 80 years or more with active or convalescent COVID-19. CDR3 loop: CASSLNRGPSATDTQYF. Written as DNA, the CDR3 is TGTGCCAGCTCACTTAACAGGGGCCCCTCGGCCACAGATACGCAGTATTTT.